The 21 T cell receptor beta chains given below trace back to one sample, sequenced in a study of graft-versus-host responses after intestinal transplantation (dated by TCRdb to the early 2020s). What these receptors recognize is not known. Receptor amplification or capture employed the immunoSEQ multiplex PCR assay. TCRdb took this table from immuneACCESS and kept in-frame rearrangements with V and J called. Such tables lack part of the clones; where checked against another copy, unresolved V genes explain under half of the gap, and the rest is unexplained. This sample holds tens of thousands of clones; roughly 91% were observed only once. The ten largest clones capture 0.1% of the sample. Read against the paper, the sample's time point label means: cells obtained before transplantation from donor or recipient. The source was unstimulated CD4+ T cells sorted from spleen or lymph node cells, collected before intestinal transplant. The source of these receptors is a human donor who received an intestinal transplant.

V and J are TRBV11-3 and TRBJ2-3; 12 positions agree with TRBD2. The CDR3 loop spans 16 amino acids. Germline trimming cut 5 bases from V and 2 bases from J; bases unmatched to any gene: 5. Looked up from germline, CDR1 is SGHNT and CDR2 is YENEEA. The chain's CDR3 is CASSIRLAGATDTQYF. The CDR3 DNA reads TGTGCCAGCAGCATCAGACTAGCGGGGGCCACAGATACGCAGTATTTT.

There are a few counts of this clone. The chain carries TRBV6-5 and TRBJ2-5; 10 nucleotides match TRBD2. Germline lookup yields CDR1 MNHEY and CDR2 SVGAGI. The ends lost 8 bases at V and 2 bases at J; junction bases unmatched: 8. The length of the CDR3 is 15 residues. CDR3 loop: CASARLAGRQETQYF. The DNA for the CDR3 is TGTGCCAGCGCTCGACTAGCGGGTAGACAAGAGACCCAGTACTTC.

This clone was counted a single time. This chain connects TRBV5-8 to TRBJ2-1, with D perhaps TRBD2 (6 bases). Deletions cut 2 bases from V and 10 bases from J, with 10 bases between. CDR3 size: 12 residues. Germline lookup yields CDR1 SGHTS and CDR2 YDEGEE. The CDR3: CASSFGGLEQFF. CDR3 bases: TGTGCCAGCAGCTTCGGGGGTCTGGAGCAGTTCTTC.

The chain joins TRBV6-5 to TRBJ2-3, with 9 bases lining up with TRBD2. After removal of 4 bases from V and 6 bases from J, the junction contained 11 bases not matched to a gene. Germline lookup yields CDR1 MNHEY and CDR2 SVGAGI. The CDR3 runs 16 residues. The DNA of the CDR3 is TGTGCCAGCAGTTTACGGGGGCGGGGGGGTTCGGATACGCAGTATTTT. Residues: CASSLRGRGGSDTQYF.

This clone appeared a single time. The chain joins TRBV5-1 to TRBJ2-1; 9 bases align to TRBD2. The CDR3 totals 15 residues. Trimming cost V 0 bases and J 9 bases; bases outside gene matches: 7. The V gene's germline CDR1 is SGHRS and CDR2 YFSETQ. The CDR3 loop reads CASSLEAGGLSEQFF. In nucleotides, the CDR3 is TGCGCCAGCAGCTTGGAGGCGGGGGGGCTCAGTGAGCAGTTCTTC.

This clone came up once. The rearrangement uses TRBV19 and TRBJ1-1; 7 bases line up with TRBD1. After removal of 9 bases from V and 1 base from J, the junction contained 5 bases not matched to a gene. The CDR3 is 13 residues long. Germline assignment: CDR1 LNHDA and CDR2 SQIVND (reference sequence). Here the CDR3 reads CASRDRPNTEAFF. The CDR3 DNA is TGTGCCAGCCGGGACAGACCGAACACTGAAGCTTTCTTT.

The chain has TRBV19 and TRBJ1-5, with TRBD1 matching over 9 bases. CDR3 length: 15 amino acids. The V and J ends lost 7 bases and 0 bases, in that order; junction bases with no gene match: 4. The germline V gene has CDR1 LNHDA and CDR2 SQIVND (reference sequence). CDR3 in DNA: TGTGCCAGTACCGGGACAGGGTATAGCAATCAGCCCCAGCATTTT. Its translation is CASTGTGYSNQPQHF.

The DNA of the CDR3 is TGTGCCAGCAGCTTATCAGTTACTGGAAACACCATATATTTT. Translated, it gives CASSLSVTGNTIYF. The chain uses TRBV7-9 and TRBJ1-3; no firm D call. V dropped 2 bases and J dropped 2 bases, with 7 bases sitting between them. CDR1 SEHNR and CDR2 FQNEAQ come from the germline V gene (reference sequence). The CDR3 extends over 14 amino acids.

This rearrangement joins TRBV12-2 to TRBJ2-3; the table's D call, TRBD2, was not checked against the DNA. TRBV12-2 is assigned pseudogene status. This CDR3 is 11 amino acids long. The DNA for the CDR3 is TGTGCAAGTCGCTTTGAGGATACGCAGTATTTT. Amino acids: CASRFEDTQYF.

The chain employs TRBV5-1 and TRBJ1-3; no clear D. Deletions cut 5 bases from V and 0 bases from J, with 12 bases between. Per germline, CDR1 SGHRS and CDR2 YFSETQ. The CDR3 is 15 amino acids. CDR3 protein: CASRVGLNSGNTIYF. For the CDR3, the DNA is TGCGCCAGCAGGGTAGGACTGAACTCTGGAAACACCATATATTTT.

The V and J genes are TRBV12-5 and TRBJ1-6; D is undetermined. The germline V gene has CDR1 LGHNT and CDR2 FRNRAP. This CDR3 contains 14 residues. V shed 2 bases and J shed 11 bases, with 13 bases lying between them. CDR3 residues: CASGLIGSWTPLHF. CDR3 nucleotide sequence: TGTGCTAGTGGTTTGATCGGGTCCTGGACACCCCTCCACTTT.

This clone has just one count. The chain employs TRBV7-2 and TRBJ2-7; 11 bases line up with TRBD2. The germline gives CDR1 SGHTA, CDR2 FQGNSA. With 5 bases clipped from V and 7 bases from J, the junction kept 7 bases outside the gene matches. This CDR3 region has 14 residues. The CDR3 DNA reads TGTGCCAGCAGCGCCTTAGCGGGGGGGCTGGAGCAGTACTTC. Translating gives CASSALAGGLEQYF.

This clone occurred once. The DNA for the CDR3 is TGCGCCAGCAGCCAAGTGGGGGGTGGCACAGATACGCAGTATTTT. Protein sequence: CASSQVGGGTDTQYF. This chain connects TRBV4-3 to TRBJ2-3; D is possibly TRBD2 (6 bases). V dropped 1 base and J dropped 1 base, with 9 bases sitting between them. Germline V gives CDR1 LGHNA, CDR2 YSLEER. The length of the CDR3 is 15 residues.

The chain employs TRBV6-5 and TRBJ2-5; 8 bases fit TRBD1. The DNA end lines up better with TRBJ2-7; the J call may be wrong. The germline V gene encodes CDR1 MNHEY and CDR2 SVGAGI. The CDR3 consists of 15 residues. The CDR3 DNA sequence: TGTGCCAGCAGTACTCAGGGGGCCGGCCCCTACGAGCAGTACTTC. This encodes CASSTQGAGPYEQYF.

The chain couples TRBV7-2 to TRBJ1-2, with 7 bases fitting TRBD1. The germline V gene has CDR1 SGHTA and CDR2 FQGNSA. J was trimmed by 6 bases and V by 1 base; bases with no gene match: 2. The CDR3 spans 13 residues. The CDR3, as DNA: TGTGCCAGCAGCTTAGTCACAGGGGATGGCTACACCTTC. Amino acids: CASSLVTGDGYTF. Full variable domain (remainder filled in from reference TRBV7-2 and TRBJ1-2): GAGVSQSPSNKVTEKGKDVELRCDPISGHTALYWYRQSLGQGLEFLIYFQGNSAPDKSGLPSDRFSAERTGGSVSTLTIQRTQQEDSAVYLCASSLVTGDGYTFGSGTRLTVV.

This clone was counted once. The gene calls are TRBV18 and TRBJ1-3; 7 bases are a match to TRBD1. The CDR3 runs 16 residues. Germline V gene lookup returns CDR1 KGHSH and CDR2 LQKENI. After removal of 2 bases from V and 0 bases from J, the junction contained 4 bases not matched to a gene. CDR3: CASSPTGVPSGNTIYF. CDR3 DNA: TGTGCCAGCTCACCAACAGGGGTCCCCTCTGGAAACACCATATATTTT.

This chain links TRBV7-2 with TRBJ1-4; 7 bases map to TRBD1. There are 15 residues in the CDR3. Germline loops: CDR1 SGHTA, CDR2 FQGNSA. J was trimmed by 4 bases and V by 5 bases; bases with no gene match: 7. The DNA of the CDR3 is TGTGCCAGCAGCGTTGGGACAGCCCTTAATGAAAAACTGTTTTTT. It codes for CASSVGTALNEKLFF.

V is TRBV5-6 and J is TRBJ1-2; D perhaps matches TRBD1 (6 bases). Trimming pared 6 bases from V and 0 bases from J, leaving 12 bases between. Germline V gene data show CDR1 as SGHDT and CDR2 as YYEEEE. The CDR3 contains 14 residues. CDR3 sequence (DNA): TGTGCCAGCATCTGGTACAGGGCTAACTATGGCTACACCTTC. Translated, it gives CASIWYRANYGYTF. The complete variable domain, with remaining parts taken from reference TRBV5-6 and TRBJ1-2, reads DAGVTQSPTHLIKTRGQQVTLRCSPKSGHDTVSWYQQALGQGPQFIFQYYEEEERQRGNFPDRFSGHQFPNYSSELNVNALLLGDSALYLCASIWYRANYGYTFGSGTRLTVV.

The chain has TRBV7-2 and TRBJ1-6; possibly TRBD1 for D (6 bases). The V and J ends lost 5 bases and 16 bases respectively, with 18 bases between them. Germline-derived CDR1 and CDR2 are SGHTA and FQGNSA. CDR3 length: 13 residues. CDR3 loop: CASSPGGRTNLHF. The CDR3, as DNA: TGTGCCAGCAGCCCGGGGGGCCGAACAAATCTCCACTTT.

The V gene is TRBV18, the J gene TRBJ1-3, with D hard to call. This CDR3 is 13 amino acids long. Germline V CDR1 and CDR2: KGHSH, LQKENI. V lost 4 bases to trimming and J lost 8 bases, with 12 bases between them. Written as DNA, the CDR3 is TGTGCCAGCTCACGAATCGTTGCGGACACCATATATTTT. Residues: CASSRIVADTIYF.

The CDR3 reads CASSLYQGGRKETQYF. CDR3 nucleotides: TGTGCCAGCAGCTTATACCAAGGAGGGAGGAAAGAGACCCAGTACTTC. The chain combines TRBV7-9 with TRBJ2-5; TRBD2 might be the D (6 bases). Germline values: CDR1 SEHNR, CDR2 FQNEAQ (reference sequence). Between the trimmed V and J ends, which lost 2 bases and 3 bases, there was a span of 16 bases. The CDR3 has 16 amino acids.